This TCR beta chain was sequenced for a study of identical twins. From the 5' RACE reads, TCRdb called clonotypes with MiXCR, one entry per CDR3 protein. This table has some 590,000 distinct CDR3 sequences, 9% to 10% appearing once. This clonotype appeared many times. V lost 3 bases to trimming and J lost 11 bases, with 19 bases between them. Looked up from germline, CDR1 is SQVTM and CDR2 is ANQGSEA. The CDR3 is 13 residues long. This same sample was also taken into another study, of yellow fever vaccine responses in identical twins.

The specimen was PBMCs. The chain joins TRBV29-1 to TRBJ1-1; D gene ambiguous. This receptor was identified in a woman under 30 in good health. The CDR3 spells CSVDPLKWEGAFF. DNA of the CDR3: TGCAGCGTTGACCCCCTCAAATGGGAAGGCGCTTTCTTT.